This TCR beta chain was obtained from a study of blood T cells in healthy people across ages (dated by TCRdb to between 2014 and 2017). Study-level background: In model experiments, template switching captured about one uniquely barcoded TCR beta cDNA molecule for every two T cells. Using the same blood draw, the study looked at two additional independent replicas of 1 million unique cDNA reads for two donors, one aged 18 to 30 and the other aged 80 or older. To avoid experimental bias, donors of different ages were distributed randomly across sequencing lanes. The donors were split into four age groups: young (average around 17 years), middle-aged (roughly 39), aged (over 55) and long-lived (approximately 80). The study measured age-related changes in TCR beta repertoire diversity using deep sequencing normalized with unique cDNA molecular identifiers. Study-level results and caveats: Because profiling used bulk unsorted PBMCs, naive and antigen-experienced compartments could not be compared conclusively. Observed TCR beta diversity correlated strongly with the percentage of naive T cells measured by flow cytometry. Estimates of total diversity based on one million sequenced T cells were considered lower bounds and underestimates. Compared with the aged group, more naive CD4+ T cells, fewer expanded clones and increased TCR diversity were shown by the long-lived group, suggesting age selection. Donor CMV infection status was unknown, potentially confounding age-related changes in expanded clonotypes. As age increased, observed TCR beta diversity per million T cells dropped in a roughly linear way, and a significant reduction was already evident by age about 40.

Receptor amplification or capture employed 5' RACE. Sequencing relied on an Illumina HiSeq 2500. A second 7 to 11 cycle PCR used a sample-barcoded 5' primer and a J-beta primer mix. A unique molecular identifier was introduced onto each TCR beta cDNA molecule by a template-switch 5' adaptor carrying 12 random nucleotides. At least 2.5 million CDR3-containing paired-end reads were obtained from each sample. First-strand cDNA synthesis was performed from all RNA using the Mint cDNA synthesis kit, with priming by a TRBC-specific oligonucleotide. After uracil-DNA glycosylase treatment, a first 18-cycle PCR used universal primers M1SS and BC2_uni_R on all cDNA. Under the source paper's analysis protocol: Normalization of each sample was performed by random selection of 1 million high-quality reads, each carrying a distinct molecular identifier. Instead of being binned into consensus sequences, reads that shared molecular identifiers were thrown out. MiTCR, run with a Q25 quality threshold and the strictest error-elimination algorithm, handled CDR3 identification, clonotype clustering and error correction. Lower-bound total TCR beta diversity was estimated with a nonparametric unseen species model using Euler transformation. In-frame beta chains were kept once TCRdb had trimmed the public reads at Q25 with fastp and called clones with MiXCR. For every CDR3 protein sequence, its rows merge into one entry that carries the most common genes and DNA. The V and J calls shown here were made by TCRdb, not taken from the authors' results. For this sample the table gives under 1 million distinct CDR3 sequences, of which under 55% were detected only once. The ten largest clones add up to approximately 19% of the sample.

Points on this clonotype: Which antigen it targets is not known. No much larger clonotype is one base removed from it; base qualities were not supplied.

The donors were a few dozen Caucasian individuals from Russia, aged about 6 to 100 years, who were systemically healthy. Approximately 10 milliliters of peripheral blood were collected from each donor into EDTA-treated Vacutainer tubes. PBMCs were isolated by Ficoll-Paque density-gradient centrifugation, with at least 7 million obtained per sample. Trizol reagent was used to extract total RNA from PBMCs, with at least 5 micrograms per sample. For every donor, an aliquot of PBMCs went through flow cytometry to measure the percentages of naive CD45RAhigh/CD27high T cells. The V end gives up 4 bases and the J end 2 bases, leaving 8 bases in the junction not matched to a gene. Including the terminal cysteine and phenylalanine, the CDR3 comprises 17 residues. Only the CDR3 DNA is retained, 51 bases long and in frame from the first base.

Here the chain combines TRBV12-3 or TRBV12-4 and TRBJ2-3; TRBD2 fits 11 bases in the junction. Input material: blood. The receptor's source is a man in his fifties or sixties in good health. At the DNA level, the sequence is TGTGCCAGCAGTTCTAATACGGGACTAGCGGTCACAGATACGCAGTATTTT. It translates to CASSSNTGLAVTDTQYF.